This T cell receptor (beta chain) was observed in a study of early T cells in non-severe SARS-CoV-2 infection. Across the whole study: Sequencing input comprised bulk RNA from unsorted whole blood; chain pairing was not available.

With regard to this clonotype: Its antigen is currently unknown.

V was cut by 5 bases and J by 0 bases, with 18 bases left in between. The germline CDR1 and CDR2 sequences are MNHNS and SASEGT. The CDR3 is made up of 17 amino acids. As part of library construction, unique molecular identifiers were attached to individual cDNA molecules. One entry per CDR3 protein results from TCRdb running MiXCR on the 5' RACE reads. This table holds about 110,000 distinct CDR3 sequences, 9% to 14% found once. General study findings and limits: Using VDJdb, the matching emphasized anti-spike CD8 responses while missing private and CD4 specificities.

The specimen sequenced was whole blood. The chain recombines TRBV6-1 with TRBJ2-3; D may be TRBD1 (6 bases). The sequence derives from an adult who was a healthcare worker with PCR-confirmed SARS-CoV-2 infection or an uninfected control (not recorded which). The CDR3 DNA is TGTGCCAGCAGTATGGACGCAGGGGCTTTAAGCACAGATACGCAGTATTTT. Encoded protein: CASSMDAGALSTDTQYF.